The count of the clone carrying this T cell receptor (beta chain) is one. The antigen remains undetermined. The germline gene is not matched at one end of the junction; a read error may be the cause. A second PCR of 7 to 11 cycles used a sample-barcoded 5' primer and a J-beta primer mix. Every sample gave at least 3 million paired-end reads containing CDR3. TCRdb passed the 5' RACE reads through MiXCR, listing each CDR3 protein once. The table shows some 860,000 distinct CDR3 sequences, with just over 55% occurring only once. This sample was included in a study of blood T cells in healthy people across ages. Total RNA extracted from each sample amounted to at least 6 micrograms. CDR1 SNHLY and CDR2 FYNNEI come from the germline V gene. The CDR3 extends over 12 amino acids. The study's findings and limits: Donors of long life had a larger count of naive CD4+ cells and greater diversity than aged donors. Diversity estimates drawn from one million T cells were deemed underestimates.

The V call is TRBV2, the J call TRBJ2-5, with D perhaps matching TRBD2 (5 bases). The sequenced sample was blood. The sequence came from a man aged 40-55 years in good health. The CDR3 nucleotides are TGTGCCAGCACGTGGCAGAGGGAGACCCAGAACTTC. Its translation: CASTWQRETQNF.